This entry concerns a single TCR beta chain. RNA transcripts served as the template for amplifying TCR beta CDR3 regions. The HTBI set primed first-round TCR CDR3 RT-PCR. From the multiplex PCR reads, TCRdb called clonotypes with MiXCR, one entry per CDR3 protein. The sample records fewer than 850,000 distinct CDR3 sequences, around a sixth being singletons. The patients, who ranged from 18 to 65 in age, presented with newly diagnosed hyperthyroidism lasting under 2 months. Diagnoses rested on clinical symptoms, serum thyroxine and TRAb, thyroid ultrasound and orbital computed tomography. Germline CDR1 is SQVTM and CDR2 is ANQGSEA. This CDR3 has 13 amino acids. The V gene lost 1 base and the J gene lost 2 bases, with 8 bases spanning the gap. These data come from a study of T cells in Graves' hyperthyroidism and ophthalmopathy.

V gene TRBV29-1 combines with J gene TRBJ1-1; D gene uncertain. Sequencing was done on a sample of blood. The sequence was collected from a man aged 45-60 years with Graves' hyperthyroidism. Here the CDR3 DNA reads TGCAGCGTTGAAGCGAAAAGTAACACTGAAGCTTTCTTT. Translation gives CSVEAKSNTEAFF.